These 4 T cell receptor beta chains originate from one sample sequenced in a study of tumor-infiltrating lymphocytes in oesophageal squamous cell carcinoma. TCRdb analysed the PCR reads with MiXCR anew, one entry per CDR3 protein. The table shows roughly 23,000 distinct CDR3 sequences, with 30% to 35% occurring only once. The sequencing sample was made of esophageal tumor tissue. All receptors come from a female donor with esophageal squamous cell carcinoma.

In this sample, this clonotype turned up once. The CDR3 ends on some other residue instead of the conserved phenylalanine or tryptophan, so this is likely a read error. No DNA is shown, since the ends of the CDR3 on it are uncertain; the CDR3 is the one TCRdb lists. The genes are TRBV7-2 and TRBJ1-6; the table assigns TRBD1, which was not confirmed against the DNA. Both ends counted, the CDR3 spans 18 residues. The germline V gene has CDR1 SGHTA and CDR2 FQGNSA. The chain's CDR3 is CASSQTLSNPLNEQYFGP.

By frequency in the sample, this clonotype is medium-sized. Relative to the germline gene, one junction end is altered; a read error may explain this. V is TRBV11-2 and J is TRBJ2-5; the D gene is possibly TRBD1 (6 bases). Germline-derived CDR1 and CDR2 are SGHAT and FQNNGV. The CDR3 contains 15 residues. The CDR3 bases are TGTGCCAGCACCTTAGGGTGGACAGCTCGAGAGACCCAGTACTTC. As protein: CASTLGWTARETQYF.

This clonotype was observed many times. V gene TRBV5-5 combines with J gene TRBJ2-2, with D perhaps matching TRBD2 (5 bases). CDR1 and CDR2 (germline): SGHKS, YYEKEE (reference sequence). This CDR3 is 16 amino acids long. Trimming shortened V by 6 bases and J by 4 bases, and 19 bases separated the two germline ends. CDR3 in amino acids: CASNDPREGPTGELFF. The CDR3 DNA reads TGTGCCAGCAACGACCCGAGGGAAGGCCCCACCGGGGAGCTGTTTTTT.

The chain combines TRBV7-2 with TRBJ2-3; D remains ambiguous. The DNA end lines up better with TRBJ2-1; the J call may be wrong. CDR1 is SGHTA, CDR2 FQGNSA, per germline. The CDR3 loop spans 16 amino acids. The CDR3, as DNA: TGTGCCAGCAGCCCCCCCGTCACTCGCCTGTACAATGAGCAGTTCTTC. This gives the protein CASSPPVTRLYNEQFF.